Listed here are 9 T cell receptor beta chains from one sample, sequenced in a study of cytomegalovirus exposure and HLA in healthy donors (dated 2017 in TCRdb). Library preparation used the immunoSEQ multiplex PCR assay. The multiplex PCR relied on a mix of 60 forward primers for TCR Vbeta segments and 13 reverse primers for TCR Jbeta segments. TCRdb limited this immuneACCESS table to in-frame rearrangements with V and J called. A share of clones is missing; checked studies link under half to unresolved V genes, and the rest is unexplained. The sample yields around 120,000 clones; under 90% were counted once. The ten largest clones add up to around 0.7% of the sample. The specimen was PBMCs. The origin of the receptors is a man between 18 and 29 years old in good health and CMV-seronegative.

This chain's CDR3 is CASSLSPGRSAEAFF. Written as DNA, the CDR3 is TGTGCCAGCAGTTTATCCCCTGGGAGGTCTGCTGAAGCTTTCTTT. The chain has TRBV28 and TRBJ1-1; D is ambiguous. Trimming took 1 base from V and 6 from J, leaving 15 bases between them. The CDR3 has 15 residues. CDR1 is MDHEN, CDR2 SYDVKM, per germline.

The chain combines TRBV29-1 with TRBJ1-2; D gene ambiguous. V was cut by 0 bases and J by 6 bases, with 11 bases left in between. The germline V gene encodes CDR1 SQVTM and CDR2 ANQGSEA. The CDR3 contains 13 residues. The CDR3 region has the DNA TGCAGCGTTGAAGATCCCAGGTCTAATGGCTACACCTTC. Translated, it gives CSVEDPRSNGYTF.

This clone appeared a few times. CDR3 DNA: TGTGCCAGTATACAGCACTGGACCGGGGAGCTGTTTTTT. It codes for CASIQHWTGELFF. This chain links TRBV6-1 with TRBJ2-2; D is unresolved. This CDR3 has 13 residues. V was cut by 9 bases and J by 5 bases, with 13 bases left in between. Germline loops: CDR1 MNHNS, CDR2 SASEGT.

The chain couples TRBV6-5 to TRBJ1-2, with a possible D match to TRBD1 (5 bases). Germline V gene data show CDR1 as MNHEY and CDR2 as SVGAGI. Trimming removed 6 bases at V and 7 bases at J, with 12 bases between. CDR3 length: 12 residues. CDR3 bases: TGTGCCAGCAGGGCAGGGTCGGGTGGCTACACCTTC. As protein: CASRAGSGGYTF.

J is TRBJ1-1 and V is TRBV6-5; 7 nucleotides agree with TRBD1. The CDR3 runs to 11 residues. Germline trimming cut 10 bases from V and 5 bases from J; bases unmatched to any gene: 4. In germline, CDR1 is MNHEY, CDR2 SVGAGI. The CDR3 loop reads CAISGGTEAFF. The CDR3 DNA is TGTGCCATTTCAGGGGGGACTGAAGCTTTCTTT.

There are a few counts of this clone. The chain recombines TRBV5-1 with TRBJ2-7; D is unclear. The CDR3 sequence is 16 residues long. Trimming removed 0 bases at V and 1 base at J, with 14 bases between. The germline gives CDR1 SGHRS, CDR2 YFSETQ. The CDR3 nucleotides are TGCGCCAGCAGCTTGGGGCCCCAGTCCCAATCCTACGAGCAGTACTTC. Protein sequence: CASSLGPQSQSYEQYF.

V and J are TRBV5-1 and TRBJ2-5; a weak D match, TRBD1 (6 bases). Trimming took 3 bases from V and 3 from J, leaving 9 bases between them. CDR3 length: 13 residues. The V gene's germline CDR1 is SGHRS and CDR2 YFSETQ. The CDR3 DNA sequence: TGCGCCAGCAGCTCACAGGGAAAAGAGACCCAGTACTTC. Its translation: CASSSQGKETQYF.

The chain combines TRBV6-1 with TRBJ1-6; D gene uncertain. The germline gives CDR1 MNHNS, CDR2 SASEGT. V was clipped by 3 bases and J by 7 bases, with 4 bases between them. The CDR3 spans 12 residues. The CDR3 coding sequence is TGTGCCAGCAGTGAGCGAAATTCACCCCTCCACTTT. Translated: CASSERNSPLHF.

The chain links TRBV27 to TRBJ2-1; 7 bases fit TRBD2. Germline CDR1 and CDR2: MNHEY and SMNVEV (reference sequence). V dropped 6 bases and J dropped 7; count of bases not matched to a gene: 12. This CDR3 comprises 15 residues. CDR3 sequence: CASSHKRDIGNEQFF. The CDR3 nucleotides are TGTGCCAGCAGCCATAAGCGGGATATAGGAAATGAGCAGTTCTTC.